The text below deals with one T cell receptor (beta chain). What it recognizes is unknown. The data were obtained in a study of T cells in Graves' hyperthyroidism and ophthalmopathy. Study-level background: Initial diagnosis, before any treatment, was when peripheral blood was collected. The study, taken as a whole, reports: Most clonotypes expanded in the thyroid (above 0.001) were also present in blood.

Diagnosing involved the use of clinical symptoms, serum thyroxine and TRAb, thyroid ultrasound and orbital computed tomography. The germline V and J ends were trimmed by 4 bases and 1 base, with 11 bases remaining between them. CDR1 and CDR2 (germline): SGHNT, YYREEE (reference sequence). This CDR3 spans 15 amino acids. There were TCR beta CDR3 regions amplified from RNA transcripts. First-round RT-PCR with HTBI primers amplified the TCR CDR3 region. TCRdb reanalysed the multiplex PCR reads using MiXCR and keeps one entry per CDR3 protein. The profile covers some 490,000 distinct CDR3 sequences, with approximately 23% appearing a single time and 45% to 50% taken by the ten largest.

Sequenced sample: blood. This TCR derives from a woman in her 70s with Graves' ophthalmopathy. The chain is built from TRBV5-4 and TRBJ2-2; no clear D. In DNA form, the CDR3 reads TGTGCCAGCAGCCCTGGCGGCGTGAACACCGGGGAGCTGTTTTTT. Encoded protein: CASSPGGVNTGELFF.